What follows is one T cell receptor beta chain and its context. Antigen specificity is unknown. These data come from a study of T cell responses to AZD1222 COVID-19 vaccine. Points from the study as a whole: The donor cohort was predominantly white British with a female majority, and clonal diversity may have been underestimated. Two AZD1222 doses significantly raised spike-specific TCR breadth and depth over controls. Unmutated variant regions are reportedly the target of nearly half of TCRs that are spike-specific. Just 5 to 7 people given AZD1222 tested seropositive at baseline.

From germline, CDR1 is SGHRS and CDR2 YFSETQ. The CDR3 consists of 13 residues. V was pared by 0 bases and J by 4 bases, with 5 bases between. Produced via immunoSEQ multiplex PCR; TCRdb's table is partial and in-frame only. The data hold tens of thousands of clones, with roughly 87% observed a single time. The chain links TRBV5-1 to TRBJ2-1; unclear D gene. This TCR was recovered from an adult in good health. The sample here was peripheral blood, taken on day 0 of AZD1222 vaccination. The CDR3 nucleotides read TGCGCCAGCAGCTTGGCCCGTTACAATGAGCAGTTCTTC. The encoded protein is CASSLARYNEQFF.